The rows below give T cell receptor beta chains drawn from one sample of a study of molecular identifiers for immune sequencing clone quantification. TCRdb analysed the PCR reads with MiXCR anew, one entry per CDR3 protein. This table holds about half a million distinct CDR3 sequences, 20% to 25% found once. The sequenced sample was naive CD8+ T cells from blood, with Jurkat cell RNA spiked in. The receptors originated from a human donor in good health. Some libraries in this study had Jurkat cell RNA spiked in. Each CDR3 is given without its conserved first and last residue.

>TRBV5-1
ASSDTGQGAVNEKLF
>TRBV6-5
ASSYSPVAYEQY
>TRBV7-9
ASSLGHQLYNEQF
>TRBV7-9
ASSLVEQTGGTIY
>TRBV6-1
ASKAYIGLSLVRETQY
>TRBV5-1
ASADNSYNEQF
>TRBV7-2
ASSLDGGNIYGYT
>TRBV7-9
AGSSAGDRNTEAF
>TRBV19
ASTGGSGNQPQH
>TRBV7-9
ASSLWGRSTDTQY
>TRBV30
AWNPGQGVSGNQPQH
>TRBV28
ASSFPQGAYSPLH
>TRBV7-9
ASSFSENTGELF
>TRBV5-1
ASARFWGANEKLF
>TRBV7-6
ASSSPGLAGGYDYEQY
>TRBV10-3
AISAEGGMDSYEQY
>TRBV6-5
ASSYYQGGSNEKLF
>TRBV5-1
ASSGSVPVSYTDTQY
>TRBV2
ASSLGLVVSDTQY
>TRBV27
ASSLSGLTYEQY
>TRBV28
ASSRDRGQGQPQH
>TRBV5-6
ASSLVGLSGLASQAGYEQY
>TRBV9
ASSVANPGTDTQY
>TRBV4-1
ASSQEDKGYNSPLH
>TRBV7-2
ASSQYGQVMNQPQH
>TRBV12-5
ASAGENTGELF
>TRBV6-6
ASSETGTRVSGANVLT
>TRBV11-2
ASSFSRDIRYGYT
>TRBV4-1
ASSPGLAGRYNEQF
>TRBV3-1
ASSKKGVHGANVLT
>TRBV20-1
SAMTSAPYEQY
>TRBV6-2/TRBV6-3
ASSYSRAALLLAKNIQY
>TRBV13
ASGPSYRGTEAF
>TRBV11-3
ASSPEGDSSYNEQF
>TRBV10-3
AISDPGGPDTQY
>TRBV24-1
ATSDSGTSFEQL
>TRBV27
ASSPGGGYSPLH
>TRBV6-1
ASSALEQY
>TRBV29-1
SVEEGGEAF
>TRBV30
AWSSRQAGESQY
>TRBV12-3/TRBV12-4
ASRNTSGTQY
>TRBV9
ASSPGTPRPDTQY